These T cell receptor beta chains were read from a single sample in a study of neurological immune-mediated disorders. MiXCR was run by TCRdb on the 5' RACE reads, yielding one entry per CDR3 protein. The sample has tens of thousands of distinct CDR3 sequences, over 10% seen once. Sequencing used PBMCs. These receptors all come from a female donor with HTLV-1-associated myelopathy (HAM/TSP). The CDR3 runs from the conserved cysteine through the conserved F or W. A D gene is named only where the DNA matches it firmly. Where a row states a size, it is once, few, many or the class of an expanded clone; other rows omit it.

v_gene: TRBV20-1; j_gene: TRBJ2-7; abundance: many; d_gene: NA; CDR3aa: CSCSQGYEQYF; CDR3nt: TGCAGCTGCTCCCAGGGCTACGAGCAGTACTTC
v_gene: TRBV4-1; j_gene: TRBJ2-3; abundance: many; d_gene: TRBD2; CDR3aa: CASSLLIGGVDEDTQYF; CDR3nt: TGCGCCAGCAGCCTTCTCATTGGGGGGGTCGATGAAGATACGCAGTATTTT
v_gene: TRBV12-3/TRBV12-4; j_gene: TRBJ2-3; abundance: many; d_gene: NA; CDR3aa: CASSLALGADTQYF; CDR3nt: TGTGCCAGCAGTTTAGCGCTGGGGGCAGATACGCAGTATTTT
v_gene: TRBV15; j_gene: TRBJ2-4; abundance: many; d_gene: NA; CDR3aa: CATSREPSSIQYF; CDR3nt: TGTGCCACCAGCAGAGAACCTAGCAGCATTCAGTACTTC
v_gene: TRBV7-9; j_gene: TRBJ2-3; abundance: many; d_gene: NA; CDR3aa: CASSSRDIGSTDTQYF; CDR3nt: TGTGCCAGCAGCTCCCGAGACATTGGAAGCACAGATACGCAGTATTTT
v_gene: TRBV7-8; j_gene: TRBJ2-7; abundance: NA; d_gene: NA; CDR3aa: CASSSSGGRSYEQYF; CDR3nt: TGTGCCAGCAGCTCTTCCGGGGGGCGGTCTTACGAGCAGTACTTC
v_gene: TRBV12-3/TRBV12-4; j_gene: TRBJ2-3; abundance: many; d_gene: TRBD1; CDR3aa: CASSSSRQGSPDTQYF; CDR3nt: TGTGCCAGCAGTTCCAGTCGACAGGGGAGTCCAGATACGCAGTATTTT
v_gene: TRBV28; j_gene: TRBJ1-5; abundance: once; d_gene: NA; CDR3aa: CASHPVGTLTQPQHF; CDR3nt: TGTGCCAGCCATCCCGTAGGGACCCTAACTCAGCCCCAGCATTTT
v_gene: TRBV12-3/TRBV12-4; j_gene: TRBJ2-3; abundance: many; d_gene: NA; CDR3aa: CASSHESTDTQYF; CDR3nt: TGTGCCAGCAGCCACGAGAGCACAGATACGCAGTATTTT
v_gene: TRBV29-1; j_gene: TRBJ2-7; abundance: many; d_gene: NA; CDR3aa: CSVEGERASSYEQYF; CDR3nt: TGCAGCGTTGAAGGGGAGCGGGCTAGCTCCTACGAGCAGTACTTC
v_gene: TRBV12-3/TRBV12-4; j_gene: TRBJ2-5; abundance: many; d_gene: NA; CDR3aa: CASSWASEAKETQYF; CDR3nt: TGTGCCAGCAGTTGGGCTAGCGAGGCTAAAGAGACCCAGTACTTC
v_gene: TRBV5-1; j_gene: TRBJ2-1; abundance: many; d_gene: TRBD1; CDR3aa: CASSRGQAVNEQFF; CDR3nt: TGCGCCAGCAGCCGAGGACAGGCGGTGAATGAGCAGTTCTTC
v_gene: TRBV6-5; j_gene: TRBJ2-3; abundance: many; d_gene: NA; CDR3aa: CASSYGWGGTDTQYF; CDR3nt: TGTGCCAGCAGTTACGGGTGGGGTGGTACAGATACGCAGTATTTT
v_gene: TRBV5-1; j_gene: TRBJ2-5; abundance: many; d_gene: TRBD1; CDR3aa: CASSPHTGTVGETQYF; CDR3nt: TGCGCCAGCAGCCCGCATACAGGGACAGTAGGAGAGACCCAGTACTTC
v_gene: TRBV27; j_gene: TRBJ2-1; abundance: NA; d_gene: TRBD2; CDR3aa: CASSLFGGGAIGEQFF; CDR3nt: TGTGCCAGCAGTTTATTCGGCGGGGGGGCTATTGGTGAGCAGTTCTTC
v_gene: TRBV5-1; j_gene: TRBJ2-7; abundance: many; d_gene: NA; CDR3aa: CASSQSRGMYEQYF; CDR3nt: TGCGCCAGCAGCCAATCCAGGGGTATGTACGAGCAGTACTTC
v_gene: TRBV10-3; j_gene: TRBJ2-5; abundance: NA; d_gene: NA; CDR3aa: CASLGSGTQYF; CDR3nt: TGTGCCTCCCTGGGATCCGGGACCCAGTACTTC
v_gene: TRBV6-5; j_gene: TRBJ2-3; abundance: many; d_gene: NA; CDR3aa: CASSSPLTSDTQYF; CDR3nt: TGTGCCAGCAGTTCCCCGCTCACCTCAGATACGCAGTATTTT
v_gene: TRBV12-3/TRBV12-4; j_gene: TRBJ2-1; abundance: many; d_gene: TRBD2; CDR3aa: CASRLTGTRNSNEQFF; CDR3nt: TGTGCCAGCAGGCTTACCGGGACTAGAAATTCCAATGAGCAGTTCTTC
v_gene: TRBV12-3/TRBV12-4; j_gene: TRBJ1-4; abundance: many; d_gene: NA; CDR3aa: CASSSRQDGRYPNEKLFF; CDR3nt: TGTGCCAGCAGTTCGAGACAGGACGGCCGGTACCCTAATGAAAAACTGTTTTTT
v_gene: TRBV7-2; j_gene: TRBJ2-1; abundance: many; d_gene: TRBD2; CDR3aa: CASSLGLAGRSYNEQFF; CDR3nt: TGTGCCAGCAGCTTAGGACTAGCGGGGCGGTCCTACAATGAGCAGTTCTTC
v_gene: TRBV28; j_gene: TRBJ1-2; abundance: few; d_gene: NA; CDR3aa: CASSPPGRNGYTF; CDR3nt: TGTGCCAGCAGTCCCCCGGGGCGGAATGGCTACACCTTC
v_gene: TRBV20-1; j_gene: TRBJ2-2; abundance: many; d_gene: NA; CDR3aa: CSASGGNTGELFF; CDR3nt: TGCAGTGCTAGCGGGGGGAACACCGGGGAGCTGTTTTTT
v_gene: TRBV20-1; j_gene: TRBJ2-1; abundance: many; d_gene: NA; CDR3aa: CSASGDEQFF; CDR3nt: TGCAGTGCTTCAGGGGATGAGCAGTTCTTC
v_gene: TRBV4-1; j_gene: TRBJ2-1; abundance: many; d_gene: TRBD2; CDR3aa: CASSQDGAGGGNEQFF; CDR3nt: TGCGCCAGCAGCCAAGATGGAGCGGGGGGGGGCAATGAGCAGTTCTTC
v_gene: TRBV9; j_gene: TRBJ2-2; abundance: many; d_gene: NA; CDR3aa: CASKRGDTGELFF; CDR3nt: TGTGCCAGCAAGAGGGGGGACACCGGGGAGCTGTTTTTT
v_gene: TRBV7-8; j_gene: TRBJ2-2; abundance: NA; d_gene: NA; CDR3aa: CASRSAGANTWELFF; CDR3nt: TGTGCCAGCAGGTCGGCGGGGGCGAACACCTGGGAGCTGTTTTTT
v_gene: TRBV6-5; j_gene: TRBJ2-5; abundance: many; d_gene: NA; CDR3aa: CASSYSARGFQETQYF; CDR3nt: TGTGCCAGCAGTTACTCGGCCAGGGGATTCCAAGAGACCCAGTACTTC
v_gene: TRBV6-5; j_gene: TRBJ1-6; abundance: many; d_gene: NA; CDR3aa: CASSYFSRISSYNSPLHF; CDR3nt: TGTGCCAGCAGTTACTTTTCGAGGATTAGCTCCTATAATTCACCCCTCCACTTT
v_gene: TRBV20-1; j_gene: TRBJ2-5; abundance: many; d_gene: NA; CDR3aa: CSAHSGTVGKETQYF; CDR3nt: TGCAGTGCTCATAGCGGGACAGTTGGGAAAGAGACCCAGTACTTC
v_gene: TRBV5-1; j_gene: TRBJ2-7; abundance: many; d_gene: TRBD1; CDR3aa: CASSLFIGTVPSYEQYF; CDR3nt: TGCGCCAGCAGCTTGTTCATAGGGACAGTTCCCTCCTACGAGCAGTACTTC
v_gene: TRBV6-5; j_gene: TRBJ1-5; abundance: many; d_gene: TRBD1; CDR3aa: CASTPGQGDNQPQHF; CDR3nt: TGTGCCAGCACCCCGGGACAGGGCGACAATCAGCCCCAGCATTTT
v_gene: TRBV7-8; j_gene: TRBJ2-7; abundance: many; d_gene: TRBD1; CDR3aa: CASSLSWDSTISPYEQYF; CDR3nt: TGTGCCAGCAGCTTAAGCTGGGACAGCACTATTTCTCCCTACGAGCAGTACTTC
v_gene: TRBV6-5; j_gene: TRBJ1-5; abundance: NA; d_gene: NA; CDR3aa: CASSDTGHNQPQHF; CDR3nt: TGTGCCAGCAGCGATACAGGGCACAATCAGCCCCAGCATTTT
v_gene: TRBV27; j_gene: TRBJ2-1; abundance: many; d_gene: TRBD1; CDR3aa: CASSLLGTGNNEQFF; CDR3nt: TGTGCCAGCAGTTTATTGGGGACAGGGAATAATGAGCAGTTCTTC
v_gene: TRBV6-6; j_gene: TRBJ1-5; abundance: NA; d_gene: TRBD1; CDR3aa: CASSTGTESNQPHHF; CDR3nt: TGTGCCAGCAGTACAGGGACAGAAAGCAATCAGCCCCATCATTTT
v_gene: TRBV9; j_gene: TRBJ2-1; abundance: many; d_gene: NA; CDR3aa: CASSDTTGQSEQFF; CDR3nt: TGTGCCAGCAGCGACACAACAGGGCAGAGTGAGCAGTTCTTC
v_gene: TRBV2; j_gene: TRBJ1-1; abundance: many; d_gene: NA; CDR3aa: CASNGGGVYTEAFF; CDR3nt: TGTGCCAGCAATGGGGGGGGGGTTTACACTGAAGCTTTCTTT
v_gene: TRBV5-1; j_gene: TRBJ2-4; abundance: many; d_gene: NA; CDR3aa: CASSPGPGNIQYF; CDR3nt: TGCGCCAGCAGCCCCGGACCGGGAAACATTCAGTACTTC
v_gene: TRBV25-1; j_gene: TRBJ1-2; abundance: many; d_gene: TRBD1; CDR3aa: CASSEDRIYGYTF; CDR3nt: TGTGCCAGCAGTGAGGACAGGATCTATGGCTACACCTTC
v_gene: TRBV20-1; j_gene: TRBJ1-2; abundance: many; d_gene: NA; CDR3aa: CSAQDRTF; CDR3nt: TGCAGTGCCCAGGACCGCACCTTC
v_gene: TRBV20-1; j_gene: TRBJ1-5; abundance: many; d_gene: NA; CDR3aa: CSARDPKGRAGQPQHF; CDR3nt: TGCAGTGCTAGAGATCCCAAGGGCAGGGCCGGCCAGCCCCAGCATTTT
v_gene: TRBV12-3/TRBV12-4; j_gene: TRBJ1-5; abundance: many; d_gene: NA; CDR3aa: CASSLSGNSNQPQHF; CDR3nt: TGTGCCAGCAGTTTATCGGGTAATAGCAATCAGCCCCAGCATTTT
v_gene: TRBV27; j_gene: TRBJ1-2; abundance: many; d_gene: NA; CDR3aa: CASSSPGHPYGYTF; CDR3nt: TGTGCCAGCAGTTCCCCGGGACATCCTTATGGCTACACCTTC
v_gene: TRBV28; j_gene: TRBJ2-2; abundance: many; d_gene: NA; CDR3aa: CASSLLATGELFF; CDR3nt: TGTGCCAGCAGTTTACTAGCGACCGGGGAGCTGTTTTTT
v_gene: TRBV5-1; j_gene: TRBJ2-7; abundance: many; d_gene: NA; CDR3aa: CASSGGQSSYEQYF; CDR3nt: TGCGCCAGCAGCGGCGGACAGAGCTCCTACGAGCAGTACTTC
v_gene: TRBV12-3/TRBV12-4; j_gene: TRBJ2-2; abundance: many; d_gene: NA; CDR3aa: CASSLGLKGRYVTGELFF; CDR3nt: TGTGCCAGCAGTTTGGGGTTGAAGGGTCGTTACGTAACCGGGGAGCTGTTTTTT
v_gene: TRBV5-5; j_gene: TRBJ1-1; abundance: many; d_gene: NA; CDR3aa: CASSLAPRTEAFF; CDR3nt: TGTGCCAGCAGCTTGGCTCCCCGCACTGAAGCTTTCTTT
v_gene: TRBV10-3; j_gene: TRBJ2-1; abundance: many; d_gene: NA; CDR3aa: CAISVSSSYNEQFF; CDR3nt: TGTGCCATCAGTGTGTCGAGCTCCTACAATGAGCAGTTCTTC
v_gene: TRBV7-9; j_gene: TRBJ2-7; abundance: many; d_gene: NA; CDR3aa: CASSLFWGGPYEQYF; CDR3nt: TGTGCCAGCAGCTTATTTTGGGGTGGGCCTTACGAGCAGTACTTC
v_gene: TRBV7-2; j_gene: TRBJ2-1; abundance: few; d_gene: TRBD2; CDR3aa: CASSLGAGTYNEQFF; CDR3nt: TGTGCCAGCAGCTTAGGAGCGGGGACCTACAATGAGCAGTTCTTC
v_gene: TRBV9; j_gene: TRBJ2-5; abundance: NA; d_gene: TRBD2; CDR3aa: CASSAERGKQETQYF; CDR3nt: TGTGCCAGCAGCGCTGAGCGGGGGAAACAAGAGACCCAGTACTTC